This passage covers 5 T cell receptor beta chains from one sample sequenced in a study of OX40 agonist ivuxolimab in advanced cancers. Repertoires were generated with immunoSEQ multiplex PCR, while TCRdb's copy carries only in-frame clones and drops some. The sample includes some 100,000 clones, around 93% seen only once; the top ten take approximately 0.55%. The sample here was CD4+ or CD8+ T cells sorted from blood, taken in a trial of the OX40 agonist ivuxolimab. The receptor set was obtained from an adult with an advanced solid tumor such as melanoma, head and neck, liver or kidney cancer.

The genes are TRBV5-1 and TRBJ2-5; no definite D call. CDR3 length: 13 residues. Trimming shortened V by 6 bases and J by 5 bases, and 14 bases separated the two germline ends. Per the germline V gene, CDR1 is SGHRS and CDR2 is YFSETQ. CDR3 region: CASTKVGYETQYF. As DNA, the CDR3 is TGCGCCAGCACCAAAGTGGGGTACGAGACCCAGTACTTC.

The rearrangement links TRBV5-6 to TRBJ2-5; D remains ambiguous. This CDR3 contains 14 residues. Germline V lookup: CDR1 SGHDT, CDR2 YYEEEE. With 3 bases removed from V and 4 bases from J, the gap between germline ends came to 13 bases. In DNA, the CDR3 is TGTGCCAGCAGCTCCCTCGACCTCGGAGAGACCCAGTACTTC. Its translation: CASSSLDLGETQYF.

The CDR3 spells CASSPLGQGVEQYF. DNA for the CDR3: TGTGCCAGCTCACCACTCGGCCAGGGTGTCGAGCAGTACTTC. The rearrangement joins TRBV18 to TRBJ2-7, with D perhaps matching TRBD1 (5 bases). Per germline, CDR1 KGHSH and CDR2 LQKENI. Trimming pared 1 base from V and 6 bases from J, leaving 13 bases between. The CDR3 contains 14 residues. Supplemented by reference TRBV18 and TRBJ2-7, the full variable domain reads NAGVMQNPRHLVRRRGQEARLRCSPMKGHSHVYWYRQLPEEGLKFMVYLQKENIIDESGMPKERFSAEFPKEGPSILRIQQVVRGDSAAYFCASSPLGQGVEQYFGPGTRLTVT.

The J gene is TRBJ2-1, the V gene TRBV19; 14 bases line up with TRBD2. The CDR3 spans 14 residues. Trimming took 9 bases from V and 6 from J; bases not matched to a gene: 4. The germline CDR1 and CDR2 sequences are LNHDA and SQIVND (reference sequence). In DNA, the CDR3 is TGTGCCAGCAGACTAGCGGGAGGGCCCAATGAGCAGTTCTTC. It is translated as CASRLAGGPNEQFF.

CDR3: CASSLYFIQPRDYGYTF. The DNA of the CDR3 is TGTGCCAGCAGTTTGTATTTCATCCAGCCTCGGGACTATGGCTACACCTTC. The chain recombines TRBV28 with TRBJ1-2; no clear D gene. The V and J ends lost 3 bases and 3 bases respectively, with 20 bases between them. This CDR3 spans 17 amino acids. Germline V gene data show CDR1 as MDHEN and CDR2 as SYDVKM.